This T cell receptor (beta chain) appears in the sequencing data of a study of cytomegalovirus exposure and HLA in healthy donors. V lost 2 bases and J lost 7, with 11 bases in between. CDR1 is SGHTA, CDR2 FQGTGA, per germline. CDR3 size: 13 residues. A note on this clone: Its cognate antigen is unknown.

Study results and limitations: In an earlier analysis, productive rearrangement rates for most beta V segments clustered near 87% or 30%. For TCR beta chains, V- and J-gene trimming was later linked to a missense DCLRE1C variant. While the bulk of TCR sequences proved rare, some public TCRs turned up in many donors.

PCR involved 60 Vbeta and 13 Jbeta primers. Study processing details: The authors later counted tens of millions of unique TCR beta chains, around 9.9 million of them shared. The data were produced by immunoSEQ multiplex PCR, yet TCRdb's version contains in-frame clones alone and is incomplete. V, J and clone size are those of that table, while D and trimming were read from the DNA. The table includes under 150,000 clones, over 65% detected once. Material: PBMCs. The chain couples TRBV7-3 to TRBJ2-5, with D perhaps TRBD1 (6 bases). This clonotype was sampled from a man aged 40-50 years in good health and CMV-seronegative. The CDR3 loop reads CASSLSQGRTQYF. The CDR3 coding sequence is TGTGCCAGCAGCTTATCACAGGGTCGGACCCAGTACTTC.